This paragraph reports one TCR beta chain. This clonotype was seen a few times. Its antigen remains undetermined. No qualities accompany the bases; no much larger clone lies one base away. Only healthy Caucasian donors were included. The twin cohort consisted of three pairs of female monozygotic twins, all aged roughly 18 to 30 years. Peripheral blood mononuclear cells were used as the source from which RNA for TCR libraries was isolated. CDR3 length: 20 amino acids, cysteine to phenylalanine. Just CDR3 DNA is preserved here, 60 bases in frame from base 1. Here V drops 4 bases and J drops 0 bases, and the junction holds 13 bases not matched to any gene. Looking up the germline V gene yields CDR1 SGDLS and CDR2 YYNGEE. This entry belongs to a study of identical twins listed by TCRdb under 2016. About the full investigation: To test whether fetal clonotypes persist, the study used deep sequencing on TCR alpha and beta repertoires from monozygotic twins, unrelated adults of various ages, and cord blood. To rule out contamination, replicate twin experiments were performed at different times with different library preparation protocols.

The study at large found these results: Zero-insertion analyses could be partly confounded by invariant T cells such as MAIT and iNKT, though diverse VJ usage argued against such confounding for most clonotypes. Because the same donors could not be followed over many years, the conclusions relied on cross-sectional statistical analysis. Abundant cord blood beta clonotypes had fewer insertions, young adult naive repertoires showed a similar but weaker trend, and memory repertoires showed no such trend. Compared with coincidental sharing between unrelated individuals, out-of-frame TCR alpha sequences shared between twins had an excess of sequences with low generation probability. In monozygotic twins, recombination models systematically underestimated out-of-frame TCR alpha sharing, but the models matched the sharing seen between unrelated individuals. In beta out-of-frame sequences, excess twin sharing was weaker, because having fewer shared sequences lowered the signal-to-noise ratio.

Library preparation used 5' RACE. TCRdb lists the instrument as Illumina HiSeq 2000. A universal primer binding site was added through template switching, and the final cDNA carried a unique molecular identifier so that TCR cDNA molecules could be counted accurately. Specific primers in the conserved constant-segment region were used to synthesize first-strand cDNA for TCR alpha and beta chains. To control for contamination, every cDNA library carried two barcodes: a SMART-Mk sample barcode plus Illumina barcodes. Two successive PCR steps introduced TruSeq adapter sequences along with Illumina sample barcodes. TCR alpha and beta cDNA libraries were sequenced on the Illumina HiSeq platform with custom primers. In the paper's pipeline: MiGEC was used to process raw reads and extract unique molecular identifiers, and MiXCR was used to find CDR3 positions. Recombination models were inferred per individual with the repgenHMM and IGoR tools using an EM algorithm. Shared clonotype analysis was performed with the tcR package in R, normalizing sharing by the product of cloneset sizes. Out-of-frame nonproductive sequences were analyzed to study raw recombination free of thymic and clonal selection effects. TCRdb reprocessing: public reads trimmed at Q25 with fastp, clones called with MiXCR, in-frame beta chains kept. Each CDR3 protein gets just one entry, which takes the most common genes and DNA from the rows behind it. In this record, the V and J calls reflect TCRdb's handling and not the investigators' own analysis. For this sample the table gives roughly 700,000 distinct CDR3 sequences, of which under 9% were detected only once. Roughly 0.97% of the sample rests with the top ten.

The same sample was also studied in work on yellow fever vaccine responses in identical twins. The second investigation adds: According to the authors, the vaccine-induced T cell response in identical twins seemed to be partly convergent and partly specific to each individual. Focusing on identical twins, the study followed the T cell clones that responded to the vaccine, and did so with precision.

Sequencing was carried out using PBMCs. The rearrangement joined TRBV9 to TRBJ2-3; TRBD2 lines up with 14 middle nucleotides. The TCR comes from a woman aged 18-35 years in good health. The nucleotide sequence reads TGTGCCAGCAGCCCACCCTTTAGACTAGCGGGGGGGCCCAGCACAGATACGCAGTATTTT. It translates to CASSPPFRLAGGPSTDTQYF.